These 24 T cell receptor beta chains share one sample of origin, sequenced in a study of blood T cell repertoires in COVID-19. The repertoire was sequenced with immunoSEQ multiplex PCR; TCRdb's copy has only in-frame clones and lacks some. Among about 270,000 clones listed, 75% to 90% were seen once. Source material: PBMCs or T cells enriched from blood (not recorded which). These receptors all come from a woman in her twenties or thirties with acute COVID-19.

This clone occurred once. The V and J genes are TRBV12-3 or TRBV12-4 and TRBJ2-7; maybe TRBD2 (6 bases). V was clipped by 8 bases and J by 3 bases, with 11 bases between them. This CDR3 has 12 residues. CDR3: CASRRADYEQYF. The CDR3 nucleotides are TGTGCCAGCCGGAGGGCAGACTACGAGCAGTACTTC.

The V gene is TRBV11-2, the J gene TRBJ2-1; possibly TRBD1 for D (5 bases). CDR3 length equals 17 residues. Germline lookup yields CDR1 SGHAT and CDR2 FQNNGV. Trimming left V 7 bases short and J 5 bases short, with 24 bases between. CDR3 in DNA: TGTGCCAGCAAGGTTCGAAGGGGCCACCTCATAGACAATGAGCAGTTCTTC. It codes for CASKVRRGHLIDNEQFF. Drawing the rest from reference TRBV11-2 and TRBJ2-1, the complete variable domain is EAGVAQSPRYKIIEKRQSVAFWCNPISGHATLYWYQQILGQGPKLLIQFQNNGVVDDSQLPKDRFSAERLKGVDSTLKIQPAKLEDSAVYLCASKVRRGHLIDNEQFFGPGTRLTVL.

This chain links TRBV4-1 with TRBJ2-7, with 8 bases aligning to TRBD2. With V trimmed by 5 bases and J by 5 bases, 11 bases remained unmatched. The CDR3 runs 15 residues. Per germline, CDR1 MGHRA and CDR2 YSYEKL. The CDR3 DNA is TGCGCCAGCAGCAATAGCCTAGCGGGCCGCGACGAGCAGTACTTC. Translating it yields CASSNSLAGRDEQYF.

The chain is built from TRBV4-2 and TRBJ1-2; no firm D call. In germline, CDR1 is LGHNA, CDR2 YNFKEQ. The CDR3 is made up of 13 amino acids. Trimming took 0 bases from V and 4 from J, leaving 6 bases between them. CDR3 nucleotides: TGTGCCAGCAGCCAAGACGGAGTCTATGGCTACACCTTC. Amino acid sequence: CASSQDGVYGYTF.

This clone occurred once. The CDR3 is CASSVEGLAGYFTDTDTQYF. The DNA for the CDR3 is TGTGCCAGCAGCGTAGAGGGACTAGCGGGATACTTCACGGACACAGATACGCAGTATTTT. The chain employs TRBV9 and TRBJ2-3; 13 bases agree with TRBD2. The V gene's germline CDR1 is SGDLS and CDR2 YYNGEE. CDR3 length: 20 amino acids. V lost 0 bases to trimming and J lost 2 bases; unmatched junction nucleotides: 12.

The chain combines TRBV4-1 with TRBJ1-5; tentative D call: TRBD1 (6 bases). Trimming cost V 0 bases and J 4 bases, with 16 bases left between them. The germline CDR1 and CDR2 sequences are MGHRA and YSYEKL. This CDR3 is 17 amino acids long. The DNA for the CDR3 is TGCGCCAGCAGCCAAGATTACGGGACATATGAGAATCAGCCCCAGCATTTT. Encoded protein: CASSQDYGTYENQPQHF.

The chain employs TRBV9 and TRBJ2-1; no definite D call. Looked up from germline, CDR1 is SGDLS and CDR2 is YYNGEE. CDR3 length equals 16 residues. Trimming took 1 base from V and 0 from J, leaving 11 bases between them. CDR3 region: CASSVPPSSSYNEQFF. The CDR3 bases are TGTGCCAGCAGCGTACCCCCGAGTAGCTCCTACAATGAGCAGTTCTTC.

The J gene is TRBJ2-7, the V gene TRBV4-1; 7 bases agree with TRBD2. Per germline, CDR1 MGHRA and CDR2 YSYEKL. The CDR3 is made up of 16 amino acids. V gave up 0 bases and J gave up 6 bases; unmatched junction bases: 11. The CDR3 DNA reads as TGCGCCAGCAGCCAAGAATTGGGGCGGGACTATGGCGAGCAGTACTTC. Its protein product is CASSQELGRDYGEQYF.

A single count supports this clone. V is TRBV15 and J is TRBJ2-7; 7 nucleotides line up with TRBD2. Germline CDR1 and CDR2: LNHNV and YYDKDF (reference sequence). This CDR3 comprises 15 residues. The V and J ends lost 0 bases and 4 bases, in that order; junction bases with no gene match: 6. CDR3 in amino acids: CATSRDPGGGYEQYF. CDR3 DNA: TGTGCCACCAGCAGAGATCCGGGAGGTGGTTACGAGCAGTACTTC.

The J gene is TRBJ1-5, the V gene TRBV27; the match to TRBD1 covers 8 bases. With 5 bases clipped from V and 4 bases from J, the junction kept 25 bases outside the gene matches. The CDR3 has 21 amino acids. Looked up from germline, CDR1 is MNHEY and CDR2 is SMNVEV (reference sequence). The CDR3: CASSLTPVILPKDRANQPQHF. The CDR3 coding sequence is TGTGCCAGCAGTCTGACCCCCGTAATTCTGCCTAAGGACAGGGCAAATCAGCCCCAGCATTTT.

CDR3 nucleotide sequence: TGTGCCAGCAGCCAGGGACTTTACAATGAGCAGTTCTTC. It yields the protein CASSQGLYNEQFF. V usage is TRBV7-3 and J usage is TRBJ2-1; TRBD2 is a possible D gene (6 bases). CDR3 length: 13 amino acids. Germline V lookup: CDR1 SGHTA, CDR2 FQGTGA. V lost 5 bases, J lost 4 bases, and 9 bases lay in between. The full variable domain, rest sourced from reference TRBV7-3 and TRBJ2-1, is GAGVSQTPSNKVTEKGKYVELRCDPISGHTALYWYRQSLGQGPEFLIYFQGTGAADDSGLPNDRFFAVRPEGSVSTLKIQRTERGDSAVYLCASSQGLYNEQFFGPGTRLTVL.

The chain links TRBV29-1 to TRBJ2-1, with D tentatively TRBD2 (6 bases). The germline CDR1 and CDR2 sequences are SQVTM and ANQGSEA. V dropped 7 bases and J dropped 9 bases, with 16 bases sitting between them. CDR3 length: 12 residues. The CDR3 loop is CSGERREREQFF. Here the CDR3 DNA reads TGCAGCGGGGAACGGAGGGAGCGTGAGCAGTTCTTC.

The chain uses TRBV9 and TRBJ2-1; 14 bases match TRBD2. V dropped 2 bases and J dropped 6; count of bases not matched to a gene: 1. The CDR3 covers 15 residues. Germline V gene sequence: CDR1 SGDLS, CDR2 YYNGEE. The CDR3 coding sequence is TGTGCCAGCAGCGTTGGGACTAGCGGGGGCAATGAGCAGTTCTTC. Its translation: CASSVGTSGGNEQFF. Full variable domain (remainder filled in from reference TRBV9 and TRBJ2-1): DSGVTQTPKHLITATGQRVTLRCSPRSGDLSVYWYQQSLDQGLQFLIQYYNGEERAKGNILERFSAQQFPDLHSELNLSSLELGDSALYFCASSVGTSGGNEQFFGPGTRLTVL.

The chain recombines TRBV6-5 with TRBJ2-7; perhaps TRBD1 as D (5 bases). CDR1 and CDR2 from the germline V gene are MNHEY and SVGAGI. The V gene lost 3 bases and the J gene lost 3 bases, with 12 bases spanning the gap. The CDR3 covers 14 residues. DNA of the CDR3: TGTGCCAGCAGTTATCGTCCAGGGAACTACGAGCAGTACTTC. It codes for CASSYRPGNYEQYF.

This clone was counted between two and nine times. V and J are TRBV5-4 and TRBJ2-7, with D maybe TRBD2 (6 bases). The CDR3 spans 17 residues. Trimming pared 5 bases from V and 5 bases from J, leaving 26 bases between. CDR1 and CDR2 (germline): SGHNT, YYREEE (reference sequence). In DNA form, the CDR3 reads TGTGCCAGCAGTCCGCTCACTAGCCCGGATAGTGGAGACGAGCAGTACTTC. Protein product: CASSPLTSPDSGDEQYF.

In DNA form, the CDR3 reads TGTGCCAGCAGCCCGGGGGGGTATTCACCCCTCCACTTT. This translates into CASSPGGYSPLHF. This sequence joins TRBV7-2 and TRBJ1-6; the D gene is possibly TRBD1 (5 bases). This CDR3 comprises 13 residues. Germline V lookup: CDR1 SGHTA, CDR2 FQGNSA. V was clipped by 5 bases and J by 8 bases, with 10 bases between them. Full variable domain (missing parts from reference TRBV7-2 and TRBJ1-6): GAGVSQSPSNKVTEKGKDVELRCDPISGHTALYWYRQSLGQGLEFLIYFQGNSAPDKSGLPSDRFSAERTGGSVSTLTIQRTQQEDSAVYLCASSPGGYSPLHFGNGTRLTVT.

The rearrangement uses TRBV29-1 and TRBJ1-2; the match to TRBD1 covers 7 bases. This CDR3 is built from 11 residues. Per germline, CDR1 SQVTM and CDR2 ANQGSEA. V was clipped by 6 bases and J by 3 bases; unmatched bases: 1. The CDR3 region is CSVGTDYGYTF. As DNA, the CDR3 is TGCAGCGTGGGGACAGACTATGGCTACACCTTC.

V is TRBV5-1 and J is TRBJ2-3; 10 bases align to TRBD1. CDR3 length: 15 residues. V dropped 2 bases and J dropped 5; count of bases not matched to a gene: 5. CDR1 is SGHRS, CDR2 YFSETQ, per germline. The CDR3 coding sequence is TGCGCCAGCAGCTTTGGGACAGGGGACGGAGATACGCAGTATTTT. Its protein is CASSFGTGDGDTQYF.

The gene calls are TRBV24-1 and TRBJ2-2; D might be TRBD2 (7 bases). Trimming took off 9 bases at V and 4 bases at J, with 14 bases between the two ends. Germline CDR1 is KGHDR and CDR2 is SFDVKD. The CDR3 has 14 residues. CDR3 DNA sequence: TGTGCCACCTCCCTCCGGGGGGCCACCGGGGAGCTGTTTTTT. Its protein product is CATSLRGATGELFF.

This clone has just one count. The chain couples TRBV15 to TRBJ2-7; D call uncertain. Germline V gene data show CDR1 as LNHNV and CDR2 as YYDKDF (reference sequence). This CDR3 has 15 residues. V lost 0 bases and J lost 5, with 14 bases in between. The CDR3 sequence is CATSRDRTQENEQYF. For the CDR3, the DNA is TGTGCCACCAGCAGAGATCGAACGCAGGAAAACGAGCAGTACTTC.

This clone was picked up one time. The chain's CDR3 is CATKPGQGSNQPQHF. In nucleotides, the CDR3 is TGTGCCACTAAGCCGGGACAGGGAAGCAATCAGCCCCAGCATTTT. The rearrangement uses TRBV10-3 and TRBJ1-5, with 9 bases that match TRBD1. Per the germline V gene, CDR1 is ENHRY and CDR2 is SYGVKD. This CDR3 has 15 residues. V lost 10 bases and J lost 1; bases outside the gene matches: 8.

J is TRBJ2-7 and V is TRBV28, with a weak D call TRBD2 (5 bases). V lost 6 bases, J lost 3 bases, and 12 bases lay in between. This CDR3 is 13 amino acids long. Germline values: CDR1 MDHEN, CDR2 SYDVKM. As DNA, the CDR3 is TGTGCCAGCAGGGGAAACCGGGACTACGAGCAGTACTTC. Its protein product is CASRGNRDYEQYF.

This chain links TRBV28 with TRBJ1-3, with no clear D. Between the trimmed V and J ends, which lost 2 bases and 2 bases, there was a span of 7 bases. CDR1 and CDR2 from the germline V gene are MDHEN and SYDVKM. The CDR3 runs to 14 residues. The CDR3 DNA sequence: TGTGCCAGCAGTTTACGAGGGCCTGGAAACACCATATATTTT. Its protein is CASSLRGPGNTIYF.

The chain joins TRBV6-1 to TRBJ1-5; possibly TRBD1 for D (5 bases). CDR3 length: 15 residues. V was pared by 2 bases and J by 0 bases, with 8 bases between. Germline CDR1 reads MNHNS; CDR2 reads SASEGT. Here the CDR3 reads CASSEWGSSNQPQHF. The DNA for the CDR3 is TGTGCCAGCAGTGAATGGGGCAGTAGCAATCAGCCCCAGCATTTT.